The next 14 T cell receptor beta chains were all read from a single sample in a study of regulatory T cells in long-lasting Graves disease. Building of the TCR beta libraries involved iRepertoire HTBI primers and Arm-PCR of CDR3 regions. TCRdb re-called the multiplex PCR reads with MiXCR, one entry per CDR3 protein. This sample has approximately 400,000 distinct CDR3 sequences, with about 16% found just once. Time point denoted: newly diagnosed GD, antithyroid drugs for less than 3 months. Extracted PBMC RNA gave rise to the TCR library. This same sample was also taken into another study, of T cells in Graves' hyperthyroidism and ophthalmopathy.

Material: peripheral blood mononuclear cells (PBMCs), obtained at new diagnosis, from a patient treated with antithyroid drugs. Receptor source: a woman aged 25 to 39 with Graves disease.

Many counts were recorded for this clonotype. The rearrangement links TRBV7-9 to TRBJ2-7, with 10 positions matching TRBD2. Germline CDR1 and CDR2: SEHNR and FQNEAQ (reference sequence). The CDR3 has 18 residues. V lost 1 base to trimming and J lost 2 bases; unmatched junction nucleotides: 11. The CDR3 protein is CASSLDFGGSGRTYEQYF. In DNA form, the CDR3 reads TGTGCCAGCAGCTTAGACTTCGGGGGTAGCGGGAGGACCTACGAGCAGTACTTC.

Ten or more counts support this clonotype. The CDR3 here is CASTSGQQPFF. CDR3 in DNA: TGCGCCAGCACCTCGGGACAGCAACCTTTCTTT. The chain joins TRBV5-1 to TRBJ1-1, with 7 bases fitting TRBD1. The CDR3 runs 11 residues. Germline trimming cut 6 bases from V and 12 bases from J; bases unmatched to any gene: 8. Germline V gene data show CDR1 as SGHRS and CDR2 as YFSETQ.

Ten or more counts support this clonotype. This rearrangement joins TRBV11-2 to TRBJ2-1; 7 positions match TRBD2. V was clipped by 1 base and J by 6 bases; unmatched bases: 6. The CDR3 spans 15 residues. Looked up from germline, CDR1 is SGHAT and CDR2 is FQNNGV. CDR3 DNA sequence: TGTGCCAGCAGCTTAGGTGGACTAGTCGCCAATGAGCAGTTCTTC. It encodes CASSLGGLVANEQFF.

The sample holds many counts of this clonotype. V gene TRBV3-1 combines with J gene TRBJ2-7; a possible D gene is TRBD2 (5 bases). CDR3 length: 12 amino acids. Trimming removed 5 bases at V and 2 bases at J, with 7 bases between. Germline V CDR1 and CDR2: LGHDT, YNNKEL (reference sequence). The CDR3 sequence is CASSGSPYEQYF. CDR3 sequence (DNA): TGTGCCAGCAGCGGGAGCCCCTACGAGCAGTACTTC.

The chain carries TRBV4-1 and TRBJ2-3; a weak D match, TRBD2 (6 bases). Germline V CDR1 and CDR2: MGHRA, YSYEKL. There are 16 residues in the CDR3. Trimming removed 0 bases at V and 1 base at J, with 11 bases between. The CDR3 DNA is TGCGCCAGCAGCCAAGAAGGCGGGACCCGCACAGATACGCAGTATTTT. Protein: CASSQEGGTRTDTQYF.

J is TRBJ1-1 and V is TRBV6-5, with 8 bases fitting TRBD1. V trimming: 4 bases; J trimming: 3 bases; junction bases outside the gene matches: 7. There are 15 residues in the CDR3. Germline lookup yields CDR1 MNHEY and CDR2 SVGAGI. CDR3 coding DNA: TGTGCCAGCAGTTTCTCACAGGGGGGGGACACTGAAGCTTTCTTT. Translation gives CASSFSQGGDTEAFF.

This clonotype was found a few times. V usage is TRBV20-1 and J usage is TRBJ2-6; no reliable D call. CDR1 DFQATT and CDR2 SNEGSKA come from the germline V gene (reference sequence). The CDR3 extends over 13 amino acids. Trimming removed 5 bases at V and 1 base at J, with 6 bases between. The DNA of the CDR3 is TGCAGTGCTTTCTCATCTGGGGCCAACGTCCTGACTTTC. This sequence encodes CSAFSSGANVLTF.

This clonotype was seen repeatedly, ten times or more. The rearrangement links TRBV24-1 to TRBJ2-3, with TRBD2 matching 7 bases. The CDR3 runs to 18 residues. The trim removed 4 bases at V and 6 bases at J, leaving 18 bases unmatched. Germline CDR1 reads KGHDR; CDR2 reads SFDVKD. The CDR3 DNA reads TGTGCCACCAGTGACCGCCGACCACATGAAGGGAGGGCGGATACGCAGTATTTT. Translating it yields CATSDRRPHEGRADTQYF.

This clonotype was picked up many times. The gene calls are TRBV29-1 and TRBJ1-1; 7 bases align to TRBD1. This CDR3 contains 14 residues. CDR1 SQVTM and CDR2 ANQGSEA come from the germline V gene. J was trimmed by 5 bases and V by 4 bases; bases with no gene match: 10. The CDR3 sequence is CSVAEQGRGTEAFF. The CDR3 DNA is TGCAGCGTTGCCGAACAGGGGCGAGGAACTGAAGCTTTCTTT.

This clonotype was seen only once. The chain combines TRBV6-1 with TRBJ1-1; D uncertain. V was shortened by 4 bases and J by 1 base, with 10 bases between the two germline ends. This CDR3 region has 14 residues. Germline V gene sequence: CDR1 MNHNS, CDR2 SASEGT. The CDR3: CASSAYGGNTEAFF. CDR3 DNA sequence: TGTGCCAGCAGTGCCTACGGAGGGAACACTGAAGCTTTCTTT.

This clonotype was detected many times. The rearrangement uses TRBV6-2 or TRBV6-3 and TRBJ2-5; 9 bases match TRBD1. The V gene end was trimmed by 2 bases and the J gene end by 2 bases; junction bases not matched to a gene: 3. Germline loops: CDR1 MNHEY, CDR2 SVGEGT. The CDR3 has 15 amino acids. CDR3 protein: CASSYTGGPQETQYF. CDR3 DNA sequence: TGTGCCAGCAGTTACACAGGGGGCCCACAAGAGACCCAGTACTTC.

This clonotype came up many times. The rearrangement links TRBV5-1 to TRBJ2-3, with TRBD2 identical over 7 bases. The ends lost 2 bases at V and 2 bases at J; junction bases unmatched: 5. The CDR3 has 15 amino acids. Per germline, CDR1 SGHRS and CDR2 YFSETQ. The CDR3 loop is CASSFPAGTTDTQYF. The CDR3 coding sequence is TGCGCCAGCAGCTTCCCAGCGGGAACCACAGATACGCAGTATTTT.

The table lists this clonotype with many counts. The V and J genes are TRBV30 and TRBJ1-1, with D perhaps TRBD1 (5 bases). The germline V and J ends were trimmed by 5 bases and 3 bases, with 19 bases remaining between them. This CDR3 has 15 amino acids. Germline CDR1 GTSNPN, CDR2 SVGIG (reference sequence). The CDR3 DNA is TGTGCCTGGTCAAACCTGGGGCAGGCGGACACTGAAGCTTTCTTT. This encodes CAWSNLGQADTEAFF.

In the case of this clonotype: A single base separates this from a much larger clone, so it may be a read error. This chain connects TRBV10-2 to TRBJ2-1; a possible D gene is TRBD1 (5 bases). Trimming stripped 2 bases from V and 9 bases from J, with 8 bases between. The CDR3 totals 12 residues. Germline loops: CDR1 WSHSY, CDR2 SAAADI. The CDR3 DNA sequence: TGCGCCAGCAGTGAGAACGACAGTGAGCAGTTCTTC. Translation: CASSENDSEQFF.